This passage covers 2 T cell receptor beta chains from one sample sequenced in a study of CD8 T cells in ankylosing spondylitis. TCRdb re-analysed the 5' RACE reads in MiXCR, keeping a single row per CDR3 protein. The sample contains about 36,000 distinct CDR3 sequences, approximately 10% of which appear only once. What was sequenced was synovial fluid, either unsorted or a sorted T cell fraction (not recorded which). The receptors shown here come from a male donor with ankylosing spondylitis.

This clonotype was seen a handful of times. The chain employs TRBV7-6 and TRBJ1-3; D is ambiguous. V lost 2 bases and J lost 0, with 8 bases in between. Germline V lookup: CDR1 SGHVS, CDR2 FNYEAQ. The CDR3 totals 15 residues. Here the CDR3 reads CASSLSSSSGNTIYF. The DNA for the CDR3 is TGTGCCAGCAGCTTATCTTCGAGCTCTGGAAACACCATATATTTT.

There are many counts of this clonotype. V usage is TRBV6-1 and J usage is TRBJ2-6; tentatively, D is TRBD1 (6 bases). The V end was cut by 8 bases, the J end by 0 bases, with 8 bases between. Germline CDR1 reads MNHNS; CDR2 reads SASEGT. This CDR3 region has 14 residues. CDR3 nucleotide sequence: TGTGCCAGCCAGGGGAGCTCTGGGGCCAACGTCCTGACTTTC. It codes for CASQGSSGANVLTF.